This record looks at one T cell receptor (beta chain) sequence and its context. This clone turned up a few times. Its antigen is not yet known. Qualities for individual bases were not recorded, and no much larger clone is one base off. The cohort comprised more than 550 healthy bone marrow donors. At the time of sampling, all cohort members were nominally healthy, though unrecorded immune exposures were likely present. The donor was CMV seropositive and was included in the group of some 290 seropositive cohort members. Each donor provided a peripheral blood sample, and peripheral blood mononuclear cells were used for TCR beta sequencing. Genomic DNA was extracted from the blood cell samples with the Qiagen DNeasy Blood Extraction Kit. This record belongs to a study of cytomegalovirus exposure and HLA in healthy donors (dated by TCRdb to about 2017). A note on the overall study: According to an earlier analysis of several hundred of the donors, about 179 million T cells yielded 117 million unique TCR beta sequences and 276 Gb of sequence data. An early release that covered roughly 600 HLA-typed donors contained approximately 300 gigabases of sequencing data and about 84 million unique TCR sequences. The genetic ancestry cluster associated with self-reported Caucasian donors included over 65% of the roughly 400 genotyped donors. The aim of the study was to test whether cataloging public T cell receptors could identify signatures of past pathogen exposure. The study used immunosequencing to profile the T cell repertoires of approximately 690 subjects and linked those repertoires to cytomegalovirus serostatus. Along with the approximately 700-subject first cohort, a separate validation cohort of around 120 different subjects was used. High-throughput TCR immunosequencing, statistical association of individual TCRs with disease status, and machine learning were combined to predict cytomegalovirus infection status. In a later analysis, previously published TCR beta repertoires from fewer than 750 donors were re-analyzed and high-resolution HLA genotyping was added so that TCR occurrence patterns could be studied. The later analysis used no new phenotypic data to find candidate immune exposures, relying instead on TCR beta sequences and their occurrence across donors. To decide whether each TCR beta V gene segment behaved as functional or pseudogenic, an earlier analysis of some 540 of the donors relied on high-throughput TCR beta sequencing. Donor age, sex, ethnicity and CMV serostatus were compiled alongside the repertoire data. Genome-wide SNP genotypes for about three fifths of the roughly 670 donors were used in a later genetic analysis, which treated that subset as a discovery cohort. Every discovery cohort repertoire had been produced on one sequencing platform. Both class I and class II loci were covered by HLA typing, at four-digit resolution. Typing coverage varied by locus: 629-630 donors for A, B, C, DRB1 and DQB1; roughly 500 for DQA1; more than 600 for DPA1; approximately 490 for DPB1. Roughly five DR-DQ haplotypes were handled as single units for association and clustering, since linkage in the cohort was strong. Across 300 to 500 genotyped donors of the cohort, an average of approximately 200,000 unique TCR beta nucleotide sequences per donor were sequenced, and 15% to 20% of those sequences were non-productive.

Spanning cysteine to phenylalanine, the CDR3 consists of 15 amino acids. Only the CDR3 DNA stays, 45 bases, in frame from base 1. CDR1 and CDR2, per the germline V gene, are SGHRS and YFSETQ. Compared with germline, V lacks 2 bases and J lacks 7 bases; bases without a gene match: 10. Libraries were built with the immunoSEQ multiplex PCR assay. The multiplex PCR relied on a mix of 60 forward primers for TCR Vbeta segments and 13 reverse primers for TCR Jbeta segments. The CDR3 region of rearranged TCR beta genes was amplified from genomic DNA by a multiplex PCR assay. Amplified TCR beta libraries were sequenced as 87-base-pair reads on the Illumina HiSeq System. Processing in the source paper ran as follows. Across the 500 to 700 repertoires, a later analysis counted roughly 77 million unique TCR beta chains, some 11 million of which were shared by at least two donors. Raw reads were error-corrected and collapsed into unique sequences by a nearest-neighbor algorithm in which closely related sequences were merged to remove PCR and sequencing errors. CDR3 sequences were aligned to IMGT reference sequences to assign V, D and J gene segments. Each retained sequence needed at least a six-nucleotide match to both a V gene segment and a J gene segment. A rearrangement counted as productive if the CDR3 had no stop codons and remained in frame with V and J, and every other rearrangement counted as non-productive. Following IMGT convention, CDR3 was defined as the stretch from the second conserved V-encoded cysteine up to the conserved J-encoded phenylalanine. Sequences without an unambiguous match to a single V gene segment were excluded from the earlier analysis of almost 600 of the donors. An earlier analysis of about 590 of the donors classified V segments as functional when productive rearrangements were above 56.7% and as segregating when the standard deviation between donors was above 5%. To diagnose cytomegalovirus status from the catalog of TCR beta chain sequences, a statistical classification framework was built. A later analysis assigned V and J genes by comparing TCR nucleotide sequences with IMGT/GENE-DB human TR gene sequences. The TCRdist pipeline was used in a later analysis to assign CDR3 sequences and most-parsimonious VDJ recombination scenarios. In a later analysis, each TCR beta chain was defined by its CDR3 amino acid sequence together with its V-gene family, and reads lacking a unique V-gene family were excluded. As a way to deal with suspected cross-contamination and a sequencing artifact, a later analysis dropped nearly 600 nucleotide sequences that were highly shared and had low generation probability. In a later analysis, a clonal expansion index for each public chain was calculated from normalized within-repertoire ranks of inferred template counts. A later analysis computed generation probabilities with a VDJ recombination model fitted to out-of-frame rearrangements, and checked the results against IGoR. Hypergeometric tests were used in a later analysis to score TCR-TCR, TCR-HLA and TCR-CMV co-occurrence, with a repertoire-size bias correction applied to the TCR pairs. To estimate false discovery rates, a later analysis permuted the HLA or CMV assignments 20 times. In a later analysis, co-occurring TCRs were grouped using DBSCAN, and TCRdist sequence similarity was added for clustering within HLA-allele-positive subsets. For co-occurrence clustering, repertoires with fewer than 30,000 or more than 120,000 public chains were excluded, along with 5 or 6 repertoires with anomalous nucleotide sharing. Entries here come from immuneACCESS through TCRdb and include only in-frame sequences with V and J called. Some clones fail to appear in such tables; in the studies checked, an unresolved V gene covers under half of the shortfall, and the cause of the remainder is unknown. The V and J calls and the clone size are those of that table, but D and trimming were determined from the DNA. Recorded for this sample are nearly 200,000 clones; roughly 77% of them occurred a single time. Approximately 0.39% of the sample is held by the ten biggest clonotypes.

What the authors observed across the whole study: In a later analysis, the rate of TCR association differed among HLA loci, with DRB1 alleles having the most associated TCRs and HLA-C alleles having the fewest. While some public TCRs were present in many individuals, most TCR sequences turned up only very rarely across donors. Because HLA typing was unavailable for some donors at each locus, only the typed subset was used in association tests. According to a later analysis, parvovirus B19, influenza, CMV and Epstein-Barr virus appeared linked to several top co-occurrence clusters. According to a later analysis, most CMV-associated TCR beta chains appeared to be HLA-restricted, and the HLA associations seemed to be driven largely by CMV exposure. V-gene and J-gene trimming of TCR beta chains was associated with a missense DCLRE1C variant in a later genetic analysis, and the association was replicated in an independent cohort. A later genetic analysis reported fewer N-insertions in productive TCRs among donors in an Asian-associated ancestry cluster than the roughly 670-donor mean. At a false discovery rate of 0.05, a later analysis linked about 16,000 TCR beta sequences to specific HLA alleles. An earlier analysis of approximately 530 of the donors showed that most TCR beta V segments appeared in productive rearrangements either about 90% or about 30% of the time, which broadly matched IMGT annotations. The only immune exposure information available for the cohort was CMV serostatus. The presence/absence analyses assumed that sequencing depth was roughly uniform across donors, and that assumption may not be true. In a later analysis, HLA-associated TCR beta chains were found to be more clonally expanded and to have lower generation probabilities than equally common non-associated chains. The study gave a list of over 150 TCR beta chains associated with cytomegalovirus. About 17 rarely observed V segments, including chromosome 9 orphons, were excluded from the earlier analysis of a few hundred of the donors because counts were too low. When HLA alleles, especially DR and DQ, strongly co-occurred, TCR associations were difficult to assign to individual alleles. The authors suggested that the approach could potentially be extended to other disease states and immunological phenotypes. A further reported finding was that TCR beta sequences accurately predicted the HLA-A and HLA-B alleles for most subjects in the first cohort. In vitro tests confirmed that three of the cytomegalovirus-associated TCR beta chains recognize cytomegalovirus antigens. Correlated functional status among segregating V segments might reflect linkage disequilibrium, but an unknown experimental factor could not be ruled out. This cohort had only TCR beta chains sequenced, and the lack of alpha or paired-chain data limited which features could be detected. In both the original and validation cohorts, the classifier was reported to diagnose cytomegalovirus status with high specificity and sensitivity. A cluster of highly shared sequence variants was judged likely to be a technical artifact of the sequencing pipeline. Some IMGT-functional V segments, including TRBV6-2 and TRBV6-3, could not be distinguished by the 87-base-pair reads and were therefore excluded.

The chain is made from TRBV5-1 and TRBJ1-1; the central 8 bases match TRBD1. The source of this sequence is a male donor in good health and CMV-seropositive. The sample comprised PBMCs. The DNA reads as follows: TGCGCCAGCAGCTTCGATGGACAGGGTTGGGATGAAGCTTTCTTT. This yields the protein CASSFDGQGWDEAFF.